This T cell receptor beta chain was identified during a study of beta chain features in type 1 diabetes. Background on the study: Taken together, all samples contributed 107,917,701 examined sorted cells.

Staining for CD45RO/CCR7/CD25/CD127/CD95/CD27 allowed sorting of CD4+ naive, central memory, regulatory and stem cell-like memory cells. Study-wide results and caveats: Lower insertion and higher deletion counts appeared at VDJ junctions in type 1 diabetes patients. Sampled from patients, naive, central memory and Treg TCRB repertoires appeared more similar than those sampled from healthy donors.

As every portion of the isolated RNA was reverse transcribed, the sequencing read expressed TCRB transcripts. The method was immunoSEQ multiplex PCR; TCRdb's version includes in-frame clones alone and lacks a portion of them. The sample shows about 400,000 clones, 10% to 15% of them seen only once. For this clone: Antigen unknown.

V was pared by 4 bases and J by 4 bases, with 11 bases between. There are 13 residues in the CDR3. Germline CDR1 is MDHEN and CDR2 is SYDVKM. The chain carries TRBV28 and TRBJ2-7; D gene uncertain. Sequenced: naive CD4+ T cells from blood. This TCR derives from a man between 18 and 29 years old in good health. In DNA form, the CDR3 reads TGTGCCAGCAGTTCACCTCACAAGTACGAGCAGTACTTC. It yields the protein CASSSPHKYEQYF.